There are a few counts of the clone carrying this T cell receptor (beta chain). The antigen remains undetermined. This sample is drawn from a study of identical twins. Findings and caveats of the study: Abundant beta clonotypes from cord blood bore fewer insertions; memory repertoires lacked this pattern.

Among all donors, each was a healthy Caucasian. Template switching introduced a universal primer site, and the cDNA bore unique molecular identifiers. TCRdb re-called the 5' RACE reads through MiXCR, storing one row per CDR3 protein. Here the sample spans nearly 900,000 distinct CDR3 sequences, roughly an eighth being singletons. This CDR3 contains 19 residues. Trimming at V came to 4 bases and at J to 2 bases, leaving 15 bases not matched to a gene. Germline lookup yields CDR1 MNHEY and CDR2 SVGAGI. The data were also submitted as part of a second study, on yellow fever vaccine responses in identical twins.

The rearrangement joins TRBV6-5 to TRBJ2-1, with 9 bases aligning to TRBD1. Material: PBMCs. This receptor was taken from a woman between 18 and 29 years old in good health. The CDR3 bases are TGTGCCAGCAGTTGGGGGACAGGGAGGGGAGGGCACCCCTACAATGAGCAGTTCTTC. Protein product: CASSWGTGRGGHPYNEQFF.